This T cell receptor beta chain was obtained from a study of blood T cell repertoires in COVID-19. Study-wide background: Sites in the United States, Italy and Spain provided acute and convalescent COVID-19 samples. T cells, B-cell-depleted T cells, or PBMCs supplied cDNA or gDNA.

Germline assignment: CDR1 MGHRA and CDR2 YSYEKL. The germline V and J ends were trimmed by 3 bases and 7 bases, with 18 bases remaining between them. The CDR3 totals 15 residues. Authors' processing steps: How many nucleated cells were present was estimated from reference gene primer amplification. The assay was immunoSEQ multiplex PCR, and TCRdb's table has in-frame clones only and misses some. V and J calls and clone size come straight from that table; D and trimming were deduced from the DNA. The repertoire holds approximately 210,000 clones, 70% to 90% seen once, with roughly 5% in the top ten. The source material was peripheral blood. The gene calls are TRBV4-1 and TRBJ1-2; D not certain. The TCR was taken from a woman aged 40 to 50 with acute or convalescent COVID-19. The CDR3 reads CASSHPAQASPGYTF. In DNA form, the CDR3 reads TGCGCCAGCAGCCACCCCGCCCAGGCTTCTCCTGGCTACACCTTC.